A single sample is the source of the 28 T cell receptor beta chains below, sequenced in a study of blood T cell repertoires in COVID-19 (TCRdb year 2020). The method behind the library was the immunoSEQ multiplex PCR assay. TCRdb retrieved this table from immuneACCESS and kept in-frame rearrangements only. Not all clones are present; in checked studies, unresolved V genes account for under half, and no reason is known for the remainder. This sample holds 150,000 or so clones; about 85% were observed only once. 1.2% of the sample goes to the ten largest clones. Sequences were obtained from peripheral blood. The receptors were gathered from a man between 60 and 75 years old who had recovered from COVID-19.

The genes are TRBV6-5 and TRBJ1-5; D is unclear. Trimming left V 8 bases short and J 1 base short, with 12 bases between. CDR3 length: 14 amino acids. CDR1 MNHEY and CDR2 SVGAGI come from the germline V gene. CDR3 loop: CASSPVTSNQPQHF. DNA of the CDR3: TGTGCCAGCTCCCCGGTAACGAGCAATCAGCCCCAGCATTTT.

This rearrangement joins TRBV5-4 to TRBJ2-1, with D unresolved. Between the trimmed V and J ends, which lost 5 bases and 4 bases, there was a span of 16 bases. Germline CDR1 SGHNT, CDR2 YYREEE (reference sequence). This CDR3 is built from 15 residues. CDR3: CASRDARSSYNEQFF. The CDR3 DNA reads as TGTGCCAGCAGGGATGCTAGGTCTTCTTACAATGAGCAGTTCTTC.

The V and J genes are TRBV6-5 and TRBJ2-1; TRBD1 matches 8 bases. Germline V gene lookup returns CDR1 MNHEY and CDR2 SVGAGI. V lost 1 base to trimming and J lost 7 bases; unmatched junction nucleotides: 6. The CDR3 sequence is 15 residues long. The CDR3 loop is CASSYFRGHRNEQFF. Here the CDR3 DNA reads TGTGCCAGCAGTTACTTCAGGGGGCATCGGAATGAGCAGTTCTTC.

V and J are TRBV6-5 and TRBJ2-2; TRBD2 might be the D (6 bases). The V gene's germline CDR1 is MNHEY and CDR2 SVGAGI. Trimming took off 4 bases at V and 5 bases at J, with 11 bases between the two ends. The CDR3 has 14 residues. The CDR3 is CASSSRLGTGELFF. CDR3 bases: TGTGCCAGCAGTTCCCGACTAGGTACCGGGGAGCTGTTTTTT.

This clone was detected once. The gene calls are TRBV25-1 and TRBJ2-4; TRBD2 matches at 11 bases. Germline V gene data show CDR1 as MGHDK and CDR2 as SYGVNS. With 5 bases clipped from V and 8 bases from J, the junction kept 5 bases outside the gene matches. The CDR3 loop spans 14 amino acids. This chain's CDR3 is CASSRPGLADIQYF. The DNA of the CDR3 is TGTGCCAGCAGTCGTCCGGGACTAGCGGACATTCAGTACTTC. The whole variable domain, filled in from reference TRBV25-1 and TRBJ2-4, reads EADIYQTPRYLVIGTGKKITLECSQTMGHDKMYWYQQDPGMELHLIHYSYGVNSTEKGDLSSESTVSRIRTEHFPLTLESARPSHTSQYLCASSRPGLADIQYFGAGTRLSVL.

This sequence joins TRBV20-1 and TRBJ2-7; a possible D gene is TRBD1 (6 bases). Germline CDR1 DFQATT, CDR2 SNEGSKA (reference sequence). Trimming stripped 2 bases from V and 6 bases from J, with 8 bases between. CDR3 length equals 11 residues. CDR3 sequence: CSARRGGEQYF. The CDR3 DNA sequence: TGCAGTGCTAGACGAGGGGGCGAGCAGTACTTC.

The chain employs TRBV29-1 and TRBJ1-1; maybe TRBD1 (6 bases). V gave up 7 bases and J gave up 6 bases, with 18 bases separating them. The germline V gene has CDR1 SQVTM and CDR2 ANQGSEA. The CDR3 totals 13 residues. The CDR3 DNA reads TGCAGCGGCCGCACCGGGACAAAAGCTGAAGCTTTCTTT. It translates to CSGRTGTKAEAFF.

This chain links TRBV6-5 with TRBJ1-6; possibly TRBD1 for D (6 bases). V was pared by 2 bases and J by 8 bases, with 7 bases between. This CDR3 comprises 13 residues. Germline V gene lookup returns CDR1 MNHEY and CDR2 SVGAGI. This CDR3 is CASSYNRDSPLHF. DNA of the CDR3: TGTGCCAGCAGTTACAACAGGGATTCACCCCTCCACTTT.

The chain combines TRBV3-1 (or the pseudogene TRBV3-2) with TRBJ1-2, with unresolved D. V was clipped by 0 bases and J by 4 bases, with 12 bases between them. Germline V gene lookup returns CDR1 LGHDT and CDR2 YNNKEL (reference sequence). The CDR3 length is 15 residues. CDR3 amino acids: CASSQEFTAPYGYTF. The CDR3 region has the DNA TGTGCCAGCAGCCAAGAATTCACAGCTCCCTATGGCTACACCTTC.

The gene calls are TRBV11-3 and TRBJ1-1, with D maybe TRBD1 (5 bases). The length of the CDR3 is 13 residues. V was shortened by 5 bases and J by 4 bases, with 11 bases between the two germline ends. Per germline, CDR1 SGHNT and CDR2 YENEEA. In nucleotides, the CDR3 is TGTGCCAGCAGCGGGGGGTGGGGCACTGAAGCTTTCTTT. This translates into CASSGGWGTEAFF.

This clone was seen more than once but under ten times. This chain uses TRBV5-1 with TRBJ1-5, with D possibly being TRBD1 (5 bases). The CDR3 runs 14 residues. Trimming left V 7 bases short and J 2 bases short, with 13 bases between. Germline values: CDR1 SGHRS, CDR2 YFSETQ. The CDR3: CASYRGSGNQPQHF. Written as DNA, the CDR3 is TGCGCCAGCTACCGGGGGTCCGGCAATCAGCCCCAGCATTTT.

The J gene is TRBJ1-1, the V gene TRBV5-4, with no clear D. Trimming cost V 1 base and J 6 bases, with 10 bases left between them. CDR3 length: 13 residues. Germline CDR1 and CDR2: SGHNT and YYREEE (reference sequence). The CDR3 loop reads CASSLTAEAEAFF. The CDR3 coding sequence is TGTGCCAGCAGCTTGACGGCGGAGGCTGAAGCTTTCTTT. Full variable domain (rest looked up from reference TRBV5-4 and TRBJ1-1): ETGVTQSPTHLIKTRGQQVTLRCSSQSGHNTVSWYQQALGQGPQFIFQYYREEENGRGNFPPRFSGLQFPNYSSELNVNALELDDSALYLCASSLTAEAEAFFGQGTRLTVV.

This chain connects TRBV29-1 to TRBJ2-7, with TRBD2 matching 9 bases. V lost 4 bases to trimming and J lost 6 bases; unmatched junction nucleotides: 13. CDR3 size: 15 residues. The V gene's germline CDR1 is SQVTM and CDR2 ANQGSEA. For the CDR3, the DNA is TGCAGCGTTGCCCTAGGGCGGGGGGGCATTGGCGAGCAGTACTTC. The encoded protein is CSVALGRGGIGEQYF.

The chain carries TRBV7-2 and TRBJ2-1; 8 bases align to TRBD1. CDR1 SGHTA and CDR2 FQGNSA come from the germline V gene. The length of the CDR3 is 15 residues. With V trimmed by 5 bases and J by 7 bases, 10 bases remained unmatched. CDR3 sequence: CASSPQGVGTNEQFF. The CDR3 DNA follows: TGTGCCAGCAGCCCACAGGGGGTCGGAACGAATGAGCAGTTCTTC.

The V and J genes are TRBV4-1 and TRBJ1-1; D call uncertain. This CDR3 is built from 15 residues. Germline-derived CDR1 and CDR2 are MGHRA and YSYEKL. Trimming took off 4 bases at V and 2 bases at J, with 14 bases between the two ends. The CDR3 sequence: CASSPKILGNTEAFF. CDR3 coding DNA: TGCGCCAGCAGCCCTAAGATACTAGGAAACACTGAAGCTTTCTTT.

The chain joins TRBV25-1 to TRBJ2-5; 13 nucleotides agree with TRBD2. Germline-derived CDR1 and CDR2 are MGHDK and SYGVNS. This CDR3 is 13 amino acids long. J gave up 3 bases and V 9 bases, and 1 base lay outside the gene matches. The CDR3 reads CASGLAGEETQYF. CDR3 nucleotide sequence: TGTGCCAGTGGACTAGCGGGGGAAGAGACCCAGTACTTC.

This clone was found once. This chain uses TRBV6-6 with TRBJ1-3; a weak D match, TRBD1 (5 bases). The V gene lost 6 bases and the J gene lost 0 bases, with 24 bases spanning the gap. Germline lookup yields CDR1 MNHNY and CDR2 SVGAGI (reference sequence). CDR3 length: 19 residues. CDR3 DNA sequence: TGTGCCAGCAGCCGAGCTGGGGGGTTCCCACATCTCTCTGGAAACACCATATATTTT. Translated, it gives CASSRAGGFPHLSGNTIYF.

V and J are TRBV3-1 (or the pseudogene TRBV3-2) and TRBJ2-3; the match to TRBD1 covers 8 bases. The CDR3 sequence is 15 residues long. The germline gives CDR1 LGHDT, CDR2 YNNKEL (reference sequence). The ends lost 1 base at V and 6 bases at J; junction bases unmatched: 6. The chain's CDR3 is CASSQGQGNGDTQYF. CDR3 nucleotides: TGTGCCAGCAGCCAAGGACAGGGGAATGGGGATACGCAGTATTTT.

The chain recombines TRBV14 with TRBJ1-3, with 8 bases lining up with TRBD1. Germline values: CDR1 SGHDN, CDR2 FVKESK. The CDR3 length is 14 residues. V lost 1 base, J lost 4 bases, and 0 bases stayed unmatched. The CDR3 region is CASSQGTGGNTIYF. For the CDR3, the DNA is TGTGCCAGCAGCCAAGGGACAGGGGGAAACACCATATATTTT.

The chain has TRBV21-1 and TRBJ1-2. TRBV21-1 is a listed pseudogene. The CDR3 totals 19 residues. The CDR3 loop reads CASSKARPEGGEKGIGYTF. The CDR3 DNA follows: TGTGCCAGCAGCAAAGCCCGGCCGGAGGGTGGGGAAAAGGGGATTGGCTACACCTTC.

The chain is built from TRBV6-2 or TRBV6-3 and TRBJ1-5, with 8 bases identical to TRBD1. CDR1 and CDR2 from the germline V gene are MNHEY and SVGEGT. This CDR3 comprises 14 residues. The V segment lost 4 bases and the J segment 6 bases; nucleotides outside the gene matches: 5. The CDR3 sequence: CASSSQGDSQPQHF. Here the CDR3 DNA reads TGTGCCAGCAGTTCACAGGGGGATAGTCAGCCCCAGCATTTT.

The chain recombines TRBV7-9 with TRBJ2-6; tentative D call: TRBD1 (5 bases). Trimming cost V 0 bases and J 2 bases, with 5 bases left between them. The CDR3 loop spans 15 amino acids. The germline gives CDR1 SEHNR, CDR2 FQNEAQ (reference sequence). The CDR3: CASSLAGAGANVLTF. CDR3 nucleotide sequence: TGTGCCAGCAGCTTAGCAGGGGCTGGGGCCAACGTCCTGACTTTC.

The chain joins TRBV19 to TRBJ2-4, with TRBD1 identical over 12 bases. After removal of 4 bases from V and 16 bases from J, the junction contained 8 bases not matched to a gene. Germline V CDR1 and CDR2: LNHDA, SQIVND (reference sequence). This CDR3 comprises 13 residues. CDR3 protein: CASSTRDRGRLYF. CDR3 sequence (DNA): TGTGCCAGTAGTACCCGGGACAGGGGGCGCCTATACTTC.

This clone was detected only once. The chain links TRBV4-3 to TRBJ2-7, with D uncertain. Trimming shortened V by 0 bases and J by 4 bases, and 16 bases separated the two germline ends. Looked up from germline, CDR1 is LGHNA and CDR2 is YSLEER. The CDR3 contains 16 residues. The CDR3 reads CASSQEVVTTVYEQYF. The DNA of the CDR3 is TGCGCCAGCAGCCAAGAAGTGGTGACAACCGTGTACGAGCAGTACTTC.

DNA for the CDR3: TGTGCCAGTAGTACCGGACAGCTTCTATGGGGCTACACCTTC. This sequence encodes CASSTGQLLWGYTF. The chain has TRBV19 and TRBJ1-2; perhaps TRBD1 as D (6 bases). Germline assignment: CDR1 LNHDA and CDR2 SQIVND (reference sequence). This CDR3 comprises 14 residues. V was shortened by 4 bases and J by 8 bases, with 17 bases between the two germline ends.

The rearrangement links TRBV24-1 to TRBJ2-7; 9 nucleotides agree with TRBD1. Trimming cost V 2 bases and J 3 bases; bases outside gene matches: 4. This CDR3 has 15 amino acids. The germline CDR1 and CDR2 sequences are KGHDR and SFDVKD. DNA of the CDR3: TGTGCCACCAGTGATTCGGGACAGGGTCGCTACGAGCAGTACTTC. Protein product: CATSDSGQGRYEQYF.

This chain uses TRBV11-1 with TRBJ1-6; 8 bases are shared with TRBD1. The germline CDR1 and CDR2 sequences are SGHAT and FQDESV (reference sequence). Losses at the gene ends were 5 bases for V and 9 bases for J; bases not matched to a gene: 6. This CDR3 has 14 amino acids. The CDR3 bases are TGTGCCAGCAGCCGAGGACAGGGTTTTTCACCCCTCCACTTT. It codes for CASSRGQGFSPLHF. Filled out from reference TRBV11-1 and TRBJ1-6, the complete variable domain reads EAEVAQSPRYKITEKSQAVAFWCDPISGHATLYWYRQILGQGPELLVQFQDESVVDDSQLPKDRFSAERLKGVDSTLKIQPAELGDSAMYLCASSRGQGFSPLHFGNGTRLTVT.

This clone has more than one count but fewer than ten. V is TRBV11-2 and J is TRBJ1-2; D might be TRBD1 (5 bases). The CDR3 is 15 amino acids. V lost 0 bases and J lost 2, with 10 bases in between. The germline V gene encodes CDR1 SGHAT and CDR2 FQNNGV. CDR3: CASSLEAGRNYGYTF. The CDR3 bases are TGTGCCAGCAGCTTAGAGGCGGGGCGAAACTATGGCTACACCTTC. Combining the CDR3 with reference TRBV11-2 and TRBJ1-2 gives the whole variable domain EAGVAQSPRYKIIEKRQSVAFWCNPISGHATLYWYQQILGQGPKLLIQFQNNGVVDDSQLPKDRFSAERLKGVDSTLKIQPAKLEDSAVYLCASSLEAGRNYGYTFGSGTRLTVV.